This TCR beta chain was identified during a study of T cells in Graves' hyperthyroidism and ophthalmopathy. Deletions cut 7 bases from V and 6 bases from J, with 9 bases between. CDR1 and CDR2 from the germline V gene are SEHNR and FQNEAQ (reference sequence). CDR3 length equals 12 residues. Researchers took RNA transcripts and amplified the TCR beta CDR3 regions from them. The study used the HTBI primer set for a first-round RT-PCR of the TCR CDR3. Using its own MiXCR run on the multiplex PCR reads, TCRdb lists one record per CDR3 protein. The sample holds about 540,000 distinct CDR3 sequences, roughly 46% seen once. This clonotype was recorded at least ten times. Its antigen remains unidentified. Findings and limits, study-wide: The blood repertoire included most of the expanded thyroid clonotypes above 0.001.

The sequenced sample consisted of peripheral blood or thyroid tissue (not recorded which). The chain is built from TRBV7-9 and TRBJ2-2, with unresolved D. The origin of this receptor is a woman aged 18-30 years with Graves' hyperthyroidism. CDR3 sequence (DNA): TGTGCCAGCACCCCCGGTTCCGGGGAGCTGTTTTTT. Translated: CASTPGSGELFF.